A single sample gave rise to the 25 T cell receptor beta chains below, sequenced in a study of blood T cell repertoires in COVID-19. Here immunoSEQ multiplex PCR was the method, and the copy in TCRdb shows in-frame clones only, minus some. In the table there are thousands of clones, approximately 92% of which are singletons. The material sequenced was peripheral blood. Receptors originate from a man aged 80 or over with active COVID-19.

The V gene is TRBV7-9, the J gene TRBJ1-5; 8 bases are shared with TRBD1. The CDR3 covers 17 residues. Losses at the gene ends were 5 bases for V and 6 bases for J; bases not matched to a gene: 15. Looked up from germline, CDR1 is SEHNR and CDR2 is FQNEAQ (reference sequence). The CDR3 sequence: CASSPPGGAGLSQPQHF. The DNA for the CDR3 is TGTGCCAGCAGCCCGCCAGGGGGCGCGGGGCTGAGTCAGCCCCAGCATTTT.

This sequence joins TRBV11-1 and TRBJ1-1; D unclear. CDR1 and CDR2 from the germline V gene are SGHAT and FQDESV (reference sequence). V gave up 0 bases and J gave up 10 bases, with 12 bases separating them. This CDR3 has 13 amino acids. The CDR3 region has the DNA TGTGCCAGCAGCTTAGCGTTACTTCTCGGAGCTTTCTTT. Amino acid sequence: CASSLALLLGAFF.

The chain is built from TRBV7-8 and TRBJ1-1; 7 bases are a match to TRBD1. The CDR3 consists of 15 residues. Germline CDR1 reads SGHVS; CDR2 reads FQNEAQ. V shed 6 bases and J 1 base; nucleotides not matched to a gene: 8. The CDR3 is CASSNTGVPNTEAFF. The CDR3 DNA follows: TGTGCCAGCAGTAATACAGGGGTCCCGAACACTGAAGCTTTCTTT.

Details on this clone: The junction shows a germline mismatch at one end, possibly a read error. The CDR3 here is CASSLGVGGLQETQYF. The CDR3 DNA reads TGTGCTAGCAGCTTAGGGGTTGGCGGGCTCCAAGAGACCCAGTACTTC. The chain combines TRBV7-7 with TRBJ2-5, with D possibly being TRBD1 or TRBD2 (5 bases each). CDR1 is SSHAT, CDR2 FNYEAQ, per germline (reference sequence). This CDR3 has 16 amino acids. Supplemented by reference TRBV7-7 and TRBJ2-5, the full variable domain reads GAGVSQSPRYKVTKRGQDVTLRCDPISSHATLYWYQQALGQGPEFLTYFNYEAQPDKSGLPSDRFSAERPEGSISTLTIQRTEQRDSAMYRCASSLGVGGLQETQYFGPGTRLLVL.

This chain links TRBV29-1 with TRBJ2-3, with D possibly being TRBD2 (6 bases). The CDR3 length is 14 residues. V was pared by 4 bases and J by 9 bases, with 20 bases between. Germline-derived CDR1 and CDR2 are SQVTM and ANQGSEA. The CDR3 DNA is TGCAGCGTTGGGGGCTCGGCGGAGGCGGGAACGCAGTATTTT. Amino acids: CSVGGSAEAGTQYF.

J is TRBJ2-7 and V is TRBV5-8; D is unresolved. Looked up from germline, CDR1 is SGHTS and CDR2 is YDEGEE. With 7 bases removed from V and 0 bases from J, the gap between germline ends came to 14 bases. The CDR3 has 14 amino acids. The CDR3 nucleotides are TGTGCCAGCTTCAGATGGAGTCCCTCCTACGAGCAGTACTTC. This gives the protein CASFRWSPSYEQYF.

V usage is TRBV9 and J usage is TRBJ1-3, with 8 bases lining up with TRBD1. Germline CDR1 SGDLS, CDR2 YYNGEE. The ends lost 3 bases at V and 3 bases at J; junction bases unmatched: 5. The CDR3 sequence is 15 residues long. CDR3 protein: CASSAGQGNGNTIYF. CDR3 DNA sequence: TGTGCCAGCAGCGCCGGACAGGGCAATGGAAACACCATATATTTT.

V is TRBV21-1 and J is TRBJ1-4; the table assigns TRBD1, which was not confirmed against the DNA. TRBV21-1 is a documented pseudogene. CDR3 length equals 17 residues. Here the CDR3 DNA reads TGTGCCAGCAGCAAGACTTACCCCAGGGGAACTAATGAAAAACTGTTTTTT. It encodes CASSKTYPRGTNEKLFF.

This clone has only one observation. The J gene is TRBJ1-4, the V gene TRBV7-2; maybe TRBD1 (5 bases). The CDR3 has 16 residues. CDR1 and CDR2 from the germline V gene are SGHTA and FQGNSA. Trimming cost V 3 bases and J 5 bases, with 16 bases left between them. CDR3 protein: CASSFRPDRINEKLFF. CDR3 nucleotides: TGTGCCAGCAGCTTCCGACCTGACAGAATAAATGAAAAACTGTTTTTT.

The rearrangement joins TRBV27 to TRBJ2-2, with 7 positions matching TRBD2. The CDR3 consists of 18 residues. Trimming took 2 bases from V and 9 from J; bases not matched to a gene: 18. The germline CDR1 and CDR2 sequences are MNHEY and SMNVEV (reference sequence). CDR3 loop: CASSLSMAGGGSQRELFF. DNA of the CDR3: TGTGCCAGCAGTTTAAGTATGGCTGGGGGGGGGTCACAGCGGGAGCTGTTTTTT.

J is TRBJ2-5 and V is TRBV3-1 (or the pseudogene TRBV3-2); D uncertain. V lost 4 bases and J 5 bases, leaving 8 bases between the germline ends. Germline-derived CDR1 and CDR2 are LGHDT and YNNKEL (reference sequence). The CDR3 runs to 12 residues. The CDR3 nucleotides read TGTGCCAGCAGCCGTAATCAGGAGACCCAGTACTTC. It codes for CASSRNQETQYF.

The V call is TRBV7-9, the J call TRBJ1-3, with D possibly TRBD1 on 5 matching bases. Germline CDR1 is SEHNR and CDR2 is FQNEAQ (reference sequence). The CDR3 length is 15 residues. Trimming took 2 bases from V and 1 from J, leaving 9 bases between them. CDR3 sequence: CASSLSRASGNTIYF. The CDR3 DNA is TGTGCCAGCAGCTTAAGCAGGGCGTCTGGAAACACCATATATTTT.

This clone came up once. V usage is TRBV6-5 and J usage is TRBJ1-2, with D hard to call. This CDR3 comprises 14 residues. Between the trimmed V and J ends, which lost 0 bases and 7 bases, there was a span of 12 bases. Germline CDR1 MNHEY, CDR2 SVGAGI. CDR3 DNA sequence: TGTGCCAGCAGTTACTCCAGCGGCCAGATTGGCTACACCTTC. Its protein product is CASSYSSGQIGYTF.

The CDR3 bases are TGTGCCAGCAGACAAACAGGGGGTGCGTCCGGGGAGCTGTTTTTT. Translating gives CASRQTGGASGELFF. The rearrangement uses TRBV11-3 and TRBJ2-2, with 8 bases aligning to TRBD1. The trim removed 6 bases at V and 6 bases at J, leaving 9 bases unmatched. Germline V lookup: CDR1 SGHNT, CDR2 YENEEA. The CDR3 extends over 15 amino acids.

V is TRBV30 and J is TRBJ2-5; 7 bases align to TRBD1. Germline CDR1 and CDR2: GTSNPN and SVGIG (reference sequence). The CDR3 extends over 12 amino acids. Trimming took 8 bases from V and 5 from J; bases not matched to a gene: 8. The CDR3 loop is CAGQAMWETQYF. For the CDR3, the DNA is TGTGCCGGACAGGCTATGTGGGAGACCCAGTACTTC.

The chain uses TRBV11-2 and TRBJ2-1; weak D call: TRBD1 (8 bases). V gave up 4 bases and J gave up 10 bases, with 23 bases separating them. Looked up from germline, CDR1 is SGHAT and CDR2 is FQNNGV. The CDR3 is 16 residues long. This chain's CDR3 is CASSSPGGGGSLEQFF. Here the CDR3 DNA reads TGTGCCAGCAGCTCCCCAGGGGGCGGCGGGAGTTTAGAGCAGTTCTTC.

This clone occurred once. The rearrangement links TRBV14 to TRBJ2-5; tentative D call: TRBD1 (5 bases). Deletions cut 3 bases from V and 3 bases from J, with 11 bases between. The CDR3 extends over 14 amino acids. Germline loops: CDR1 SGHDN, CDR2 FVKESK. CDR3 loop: CASSQPRGKETQYF. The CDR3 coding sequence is TGTGCCAGCAGCCAGCCAAGGGGTAAAGAGACCCAGTACTTC.

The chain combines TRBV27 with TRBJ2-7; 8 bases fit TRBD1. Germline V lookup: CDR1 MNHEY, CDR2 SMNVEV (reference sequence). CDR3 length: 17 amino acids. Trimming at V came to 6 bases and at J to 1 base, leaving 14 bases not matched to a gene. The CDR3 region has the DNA TGTGCCAGCAGGGCGACGCCGCGGACAGGGAGGTCCTACGAGCAGTACTTC. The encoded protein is CASRATPRTGRSYEQYF.

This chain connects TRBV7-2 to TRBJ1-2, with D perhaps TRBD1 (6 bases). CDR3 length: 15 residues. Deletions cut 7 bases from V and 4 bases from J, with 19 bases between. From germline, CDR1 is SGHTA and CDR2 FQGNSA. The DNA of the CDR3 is TGTGCCAGCACACTTAAACAGGGAACCTTCTATGGCTACACCTTC. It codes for CASTLKQGTFYGYTF.

CDR3 in amino acids: CASSPTIAGDFNEQFF. As DNA, the CDR3 is TGTGCCAGCTCACCTACCATAGCGGGAGATTTCAATGAGCAGTTCTTC. The chain has TRBV18 and TRBJ2-1, with 9 positions matching TRBD2. Germline V gene sequence: CDR1 KGHSH, CDR2 LQKENI. Trimming at V came to 3 bases and at J to 6 bases, leaving 9 bases not matched to a gene. The length of the CDR3 is 16 residues.

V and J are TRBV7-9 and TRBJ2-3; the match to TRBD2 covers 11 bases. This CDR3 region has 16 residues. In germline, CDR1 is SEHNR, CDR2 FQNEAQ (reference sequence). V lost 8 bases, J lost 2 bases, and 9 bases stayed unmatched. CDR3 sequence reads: CASRPSGRTYTDTQYF. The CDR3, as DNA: TGTGCCAGCCGACCTAGCGGGAGGACTTACACAGATACGCAGTATTTT.

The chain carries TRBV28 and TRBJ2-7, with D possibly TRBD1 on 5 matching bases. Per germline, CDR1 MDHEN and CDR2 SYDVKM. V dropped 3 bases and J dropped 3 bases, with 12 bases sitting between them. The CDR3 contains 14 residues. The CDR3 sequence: CASSLETVYYEQYF. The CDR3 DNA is TGTGCCAGCAGTTTGGAGACAGTATACTACGAGCAGTACTTC.

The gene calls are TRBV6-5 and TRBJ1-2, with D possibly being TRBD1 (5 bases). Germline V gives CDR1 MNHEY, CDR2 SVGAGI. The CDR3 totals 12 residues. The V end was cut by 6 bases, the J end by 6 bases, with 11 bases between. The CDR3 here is CASRGGLDGYTF. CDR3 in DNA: TGTGCCAGCAGGGGGGGACTCGATGGCTACACCTTC.

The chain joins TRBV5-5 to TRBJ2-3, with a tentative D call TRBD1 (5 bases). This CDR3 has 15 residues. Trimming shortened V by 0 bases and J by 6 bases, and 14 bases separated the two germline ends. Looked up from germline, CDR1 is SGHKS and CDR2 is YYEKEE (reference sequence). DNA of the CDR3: TGTGCCAGCAGCTTGGAGCAGGGCCCCCTGGATACGCAGTATTTT. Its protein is CASSLEQGPLDTQYF.

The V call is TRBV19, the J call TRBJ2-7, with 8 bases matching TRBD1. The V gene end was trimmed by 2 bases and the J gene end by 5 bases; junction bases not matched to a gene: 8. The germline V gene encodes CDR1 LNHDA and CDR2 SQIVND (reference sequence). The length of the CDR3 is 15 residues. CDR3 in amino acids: CASSITGQGTHEQYF. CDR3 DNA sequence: TGTGCCAGTAGTATAACCGGACAGGGTACTCACGAGCAGTACTTC.